The entry that follows covers one TCR beta chain sequence. The clone's antigen remains unknown. No quality values exist for individual bases; no much larger clone is one base distant. This specimen belongs to a study of CD8 T cells in Susac syndrome (dated by TCRdb to between 2018 and 2020). Background for the entire study: Repertoire sequencing was used to test whether CD8+ T cell activation and differentiation in Susac syndrome was antigen driven. Paper-wide results and their limitations: The TCR sequencing and HLA analysis was acknowledged to have included a relatively small number of individuals.

RNA was extracted with the RNeasy kit and 0.5 to 1 ug was reverse transcribed using random hexamers. The immunoSEQ multiplex PCR assay, covering 54 Vbeta and 13 Jbeta segments, was used to amplify TCR beta CDR3 regions. PCR amplification bias was corrected by using a synthetic template baseline for primer optimization and computational correction. The study's own analysis went as follows. Reads were assigned to V, D and J genes according to IMGT and analyzed in immunoSEQ Analyzer, with only productive sequences retained. To calculate clonality, Shannon entropy was normalized by log2 of the number of productive unique sequences and then subtracted from one. Public and private clones were assessed among the 100 most prevalent clones of each patient and control. Clones were defined as Susac-specific if absent from the healthy and MS cohorts, from 1052 published viral clones and from other ImmuneACCESS disease sequences. The raw public data were reprocessed by TCRdb itself: fastp quality trimming at Q25, MiXCR clonotype calling, in-frame beta chains only. One record per CDR3 amino acid sequence lists the most common genes and DNA. The V and J calls here are based on TCRdb, not the publication. The sample table shows fewer than 200,000 distinct CDR3 sequences, and 85% to 95% are seen once. The ten largest clones add up to 0.1% of the sample.

Reading from cysteine to phenylalanine, the CDR3 counts 15 amino acids. The kept DNA is CDR3 alone, 45 bases in frame from the first base. V was cut back by 8 bases and J by 1 base, leaving a gap of 12 bases between them. CDR1 MNHEY and CDR2 SVGEGT were looked up in the germline V gene. High-throughput TCR beta sequencing profiled peripheral blood CD8+ and CD4+ T cells from healthy donors, Susac syndrome patients and multiple sclerosis patients. Healthy donors were included as age- and sex-matched controls. Bulk CD8+ and CD4+ T cells were purified magnetically by negative isolation, whereas CD8+ TEMRA cells were enriched by FACS. Blood was collected in EDTA tubes and processed within 24 hours, with PBMCs isolated through density gradient centrifugation. PBMCs intended for TCR sequencing were frozen in liquid nitrogen and were later thawed in a 37 degrees C water bath. The sorted or isolated CD4+, CD8+ and CD8+ TEMRA cells had a purity of 90% or higher.

The source material was CD4+ T cells from PBMCs. This receptor was taken from a human donor in good health. Here the chain combines TRBV6-2 or TRBV6-3 and TRBJ1-6; the D segment cannot be called with confidence. The CDR3 here reads CASRGGKSYNSPLHF. The DNA sequence follows: TGTGCCAGCCGGGGTGGAAAGTCCTATAATTCACCCCTCCACTTT.